Listed below are T cell receptor beta chains from one sample, sequenced in a study of shared clonotypes between healthy human individuals. Libraries were prepared by immunoSEQ multiplex PCR; TCRdb keeps only in-frame clonotypes and omits some of them. The sample contains millions of clones, about 95% of which appear only once. The source material was naive CD4+ T cells sorted from blood. These receptors were obtained from a man aged 18 to 30 in good health. CDR3s include the opening cysteine and the closing phenylalanine or tryptophan. Each record gives: D gene, CDR3 length, clone size, J gene, V gene, CDR3 DNA, CDR3 protein. The D gene is left open where the match is weak. Not every row has a clone size; where given, it reads once, few, many or a size class.

>TRBD2|14|NA|TRBJ2-7|TRBV5-1
TGCGCCAGCAGGCGGGGGACGGAGACCTACGAGCAGTACTTC
CASRRGTETYEQYF
>NA|13|NA|TRBJ1-3|TRBV7-9
TGTGCCAGCAGCGTCGCCGGGGCAAACACCATATATTTT
CASSVAGANTIYF
>TRBD2|14|NA|TRBJ2-5|TRBV30
TGTGCCTGGAGTGTGGCAGGGACTAGGGAGACCCAGTACTTC
CAWSVAGTRETQYF
>NA|14|NA|TRBJ1-4|TRBV7-9
TGTGCCAGCAGCTCGGGGGCCAGGGGTGAAAAACTGTTTTTT
CASSSGARGEKLFF
>NA|13|once|TRBJ2-5|TRBV7-2
TGTGCCAGCAGTTTAGGCCAAGGAGAGACCCAGTACTTC
CASSLGQGETQYF
>TRBD2|17|NA|TRBJ2-1|TRBV6-1
TGTGCCAGCAGTGCCCTCGGGGGTAGCGGGGTCTACAATGAGCAGTTCTTC
CASSALGGSGVYNEQFF
>NA|11|once|TRBJ2-1|TRBV10-3
TGTGCCATCAGTGAACTAGCTGAGCAGTTCTTC
CAISELAEQFF
>NA|17|NA|TRBJ2-3|TRBV4-1
TGCGCCAGCAGCCAAGGTCGGGGCGGGACTAGCACAGATACGCAGTATTTT
CASSQGRGGTSTDTQYF
>NA|14|NA|TRBJ2-7|TRBV5-4
TGTGCCAGCAGCTTAGACAAATATTCCTACGAGCAGTACTTC
CASSLDKYSYEQYF
>NA|14|once|TRBJ1-5|TRBV4-1
TGCGCCAGCAGCCAAGGACCGGTCAATCAGCCCCAGCATTTT
CASSQGPVNQPQHF
>NA|15|NA|TRBJ2-5|TRBV15
TGTGCCACCAGCAGCCCGGGTGGCAGACAAGAGACCCAGTACTTC
CATSSPGGRQETQYF
>NA|13|NA|TRBJ1-2|TRBV29-1
TGCAGCGCCGCACAGGGTTCTGGGGGTGGCTACACCTTC
CSAAQGSGGGYTF
>TRBD2|15|NA|TRBJ2-3|TRBV5-6
TGTGCCAGCACCTTAGCGGGGGGGCCGACAGATACGCAGTATTTT
CASTLAGGPTDTQYF
>NA|14|NA|TRBJ1-1|TRBV18
TGTGCCAGCTCACAGGGTTCCCCGAACACTGAAGCTTTCTTT
CASSQGSPNTEAFF
>TRBD1|14|NA|TRBJ2-1|TRBV9
TGTGCCAGCGCTCCGGGACAGGGTTACAATGAGCAGTTCTTC
CASAPGQGYNEQFF
>NA|16|once|TRBJ2-2|TRBV10-3
TGTGCCATCAGTGAGTCCAGGCCAGGGGCGGCCGGGGAGCTGTTTTTT
CAISESRPGAAGELFF
>NA|13|NA|TRBJ1-1|TRBV9
TGTGCCAGCGGGCCAGATTCGAACACTGAAGCTTTCTTT
CASGPDSNTEAFF
>TRBD2|16|NA|TRBJ2-3|TRBV9
TGTGCCAGCAGCGTAGTGCCAGCGGGAGTGGCAGATACGCAGTATTTT
CASSVVPAGVADTQYF
>NA|13|once|TRBJ2-3|TRBV6-1
TGTGCCAGCAAGGTAGCTAGCACAGATACGCAGTATTTT
CASKVASTDTQYF
>TRBD1|13|NA|TRBJ1-1|TRBV5-6
TGTGCCAGCAGCCTTACAGGGGGCCCTGAAGCTTTCTTT
CASSLTGGPEAFF
>NA|13|NA|TRBJ2-7|TRBV6-1
TGTGCCAGCAGTGAAGGAGGGGCCTACGAGCAGTACTTC
CASSEGGAYEQYF
>NA|17|NA|TRBJ1-6|TRBV4-3
TGCGCCAGCAGCCAAGAGTTTGGGGGGTCCTATAATTCACCCCTCCACTTT
CASSQEFGGSYNSPLHF
>TRBD2|15|NA|TRBJ2-1|TRBV5-1
TGCGCCAGCACGGAGACTAGCGGGACTTACAATGAGCAGTTCTTC
CASTETSGTYNEQFF
>TRBD1|15|NA|TRBJ1-2|TRBV30
TGTGCCTGGAGCCGGGACAGCTCTAGGACCTATGGCTACACCTTC
CAWSRDSSRTYGYTF
>TRBD2|14|NA|TRBJ2-1|TRBV10-3
TGTGCCACGGGACTAGCGGGAGGGCCGGATGAGCAGTTCTTC
CATGLAGGPDEQFF
>NA|16|NA|TRBJ2-3|TRBV5-6
TGTGCCAGCAGCTTTCCCCCCTCTAGGAACACAGATACGCAGTATTTT
CASSFPPSRNTDTQYF
>NA|14|NA|TRBJ1-1|TRBV10-1
TGCGCCAGCAGTGAGTCCACCAAACGGACTGAAGCTTTCTTT
CASSESTKRTEAFF
>TRBD1|14|NA|TRBJ1-1|TRBV5-1
TGCGCCAGCAGCCCCACAGGGGGTATCACTGAAGCTTTCTTT
CASSPTGGITEAFF
>TRBD1|14|few|TRBJ2-7|TRBV11-2
TGTGCCAGCAGCTGGACAGGGGGGATCTACGAGCAGTACTTC
CASSWTGGIYEQYF
>TRBD2|15|NA|TRBJ2-1|TRBV5-1
TGCGCCAGCAGCATTAGCGGGGGGACCTACAATGAGCAGTTCTTC
CASSISGGTYNEQFF
>NA|14|NA|TRBJ2-7|TRBV30
TGTGCCTACAAGACCCGGGACATTGCCTACGAGCAGTACTTC
CAYKTRDIAYEQYF
>NA|11|NA|TRBJ2-2|TRBV25-1
TGTGCCAGCAGTCCCGGCCGGGAGCTGTTTTTT
CASSPGRELFF
>TRBD2|16|NA|TRBJ2-2|TRBV4-1
TGCGCCAGCAGCCCACGACTAGCGGGGGACACCGGGGAGCTGTTTTTT
CASSPRLAGDTGELFF
>TRBD1|13|many|TRBJ2-7|TRBV5-1
TGCGCCAGCAGCTCGACAGGGGAAGGGCAGCAGTACTTC
CASSSTGEGQQYF
>NA|14|NA|TRBJ2-2|TRBV27
TGTGCCAGCAGTCCCCTCCCACCCAGCGGGGAGCTGTTTTTT
CASSPLPPSGELFF
>TRBD2|16|NA|TRBJ2-1|TRBV7-9
TGTGCCAGCAGCTCCTACCCCGCTAGCGGGTCGAATGAGCAGTTCTTC
CASSSYPASGSNEQFF
>NA|14|NA|TRBJ1-5|TRBV9
TGTGCCAGCAGCGGGGGAGGGTTTTCGGGGCCCCAGCATTTT
CASSGGGFSGPQHF
>NA|14|NA|TRBJ2-4|TRBV5-8
TGTGCCAGCCGCCCTAGCGGAGGGGGGTACATTCAGTACTTC
CASRPSGGGYIQYF
>TRBD1|15|NA|TRBJ1-2|TRBV18
TGTGCCAGCTCACTCCGACAGGGGGCTGACTATGGCTACACCTTC
CASSLRQGADYGYTF
>TRBD2|15|NA|TRBJ2-5|TRBV2
TGTGCCAGCAGCCAGGGACTAGCGGGGAAAGAGACCCAGTACTTC
CASSQGLAGKETQYF
>NA|17|few|TRBJ2-4|TRBV6-1
TGTGCCAGCAGTGAAGCGGGAACTATACTAGCCAAAAACATTCAGTACTTC
CASSEAGTILAKNIQYF
>TRBD1|16|NA|TRBJ2-1|TRBV5-1
TGCGCCAGCAGCTTAACCGGGACAGGGGCCACCCCTTGGCAGTTCTTC
CASSLTGTGATPWQFF